The 8 T cell receptor beta chains given below trace back to one sample, sequenced in a study of T cells in Graves' hyperthyroidism and ophthalmopathy. The source material, RNA transcripts, was used to amplify TCR beta CDR3 regions. An initial round of RT-PCR targeting the TCR CDR3 relied on the HTBI primer set. TCRdb ran MiXCR on the multiplex PCR reads and lists one entry per CDR3 protein. Here the sample spans under 600,000 distinct CDR3 sequences, 16% being singletons. The specimen sequenced was blood. Receptor source: a woman in her forties with Graves' ophthalmopathy.

This clonotype was detected ten times or more. The chain combines TRBV11-2 with TRBJ2-1; the match to TRBD2 covers 10 bases. This CDR3 comprises 18 residues. Germline CDR1 is SGHAT and CDR2 is FQNNGV. V lost 3 bases, J lost 0 bases, and 8 bases stayed unmatched. The CDR3 spells CASSFLLAGITSYNEQFF. The CDR3 coding sequence is TGTGCCAGCAGCTTTTTACTAGCGGGGATTACCTCCTACAATGAGCAGTTCTTC.

This clonotype was counted many times. The V gene is TRBV20-1, the J gene TRBJ1-1; D call uncertain. Germline CDR1 and CDR2: DFQATT and SNEGSKA (reference sequence). V was clipped by 1 base and J by 9 bases, with 18 bases between them. The CDR3 is 14 amino acids. CDR3 sequence (DNA): TGCAGTGCTAGAGGGATTTCCCTAAGCAATCAAGCTTTCTTT. Protein sequence: CSARGISLSNQAFF.

V and J are TRBV15 and TRBJ1-6; no clear D. This CDR3 is built from 15 residues. Germline V gene sequence: CDR1 LNHNV, CDR2 YYDKDF (reference sequence). Between the trimmed V and J ends, which lost 0 bases and 1 base, there was a span of 4 bases. This CDR3 is CATSRDGSYNSPLHF. CDR3 nucleotide sequence: TGTGCCACCAGCAGAGATGGATCCTATAATTCACCCCTCCACTTT.

This clonotype showed up many times. The genes are TRBV12-5 and TRBJ2-5; TRBD1 matches 9 bases. This CDR3 spans 13 amino acids. The ends lost 8 bases at V and 3 bases at J; junction bases unmatched: 4. The germline gives CDR1 LGHNT, CDR2 FRNRAP. CDR3 region: CASSRQGEETQYF. The CDR3 DNA reads TGTGCTAGTAGCCGACAGGGGGAAGAGACCCAGTACTTC.

The chain uses TRBV15 and TRBJ2-7; no firm D call. Germline values: CDR1 LNHNV, CDR2 YYDKDF (reference sequence). The CDR3 is 14 residues long. Between the trimmed V and J ends, which lost 5 bases and 0 bases, there was a span of 11 bases. CDR3 protein: CATSARRASYEQYF. In DNA form, the CDR3 reads TGTGCCACCAGCGCCCGACGGGCCTCCTACGAGCAGTACTTC.

This clonotype was detected ten times or more. The chain has TRBV2 and TRBJ2-7; no firm D call. The CDR3 runs to 13 residues. The V gene's germline CDR1 is SNHLY and CDR2 FYNNEI. V was cut by 2 bases and J by 4 bases, with 9 bases left in between. For the CDR3, the DNA is TGTGCCAGCAGTGAACTACTGCCGTACGAGCAGTACTTC. It translates to CASSELLPYEQYF.

This clonotype appeared many times. The chain combines TRBV20-1 with TRBJ1-1; D may be TRBD1 (6 bases). Between the trimmed V and J ends, which lost 1 base and 3 bases, there was a span of 12 bases. The CDR3 is 14 residues long. CDR1 DFQATT and CDR2 SNEGSKA come from the germline V gene (reference sequence). In nucleotides, the CDR3 is TGCAGTGCTAGAGGCGGGGGCAGGGACACTGAAGCTTTCTTT. Residues: CSARGGGRDTEAFF.

This clonotype was recorded at least ten times. The chain uses TRBV5-6 and TRBJ2-5; 10 bases fit TRBD1. Germline CDR1 and CDR2: SGHDT and YYEEEE. The CDR3 sequence is 15 residues long. The junction had 5 bases not matched to a gene; V was cut back by 2 bases and J by 4 bases. This chain's CDR3 is CASSFLTGGAETQYF. The DNA of the CDR3 is TGTGCCAGCAGCTTCCTGACAGGGGGCGCAGAGACCCAGTACTTC.